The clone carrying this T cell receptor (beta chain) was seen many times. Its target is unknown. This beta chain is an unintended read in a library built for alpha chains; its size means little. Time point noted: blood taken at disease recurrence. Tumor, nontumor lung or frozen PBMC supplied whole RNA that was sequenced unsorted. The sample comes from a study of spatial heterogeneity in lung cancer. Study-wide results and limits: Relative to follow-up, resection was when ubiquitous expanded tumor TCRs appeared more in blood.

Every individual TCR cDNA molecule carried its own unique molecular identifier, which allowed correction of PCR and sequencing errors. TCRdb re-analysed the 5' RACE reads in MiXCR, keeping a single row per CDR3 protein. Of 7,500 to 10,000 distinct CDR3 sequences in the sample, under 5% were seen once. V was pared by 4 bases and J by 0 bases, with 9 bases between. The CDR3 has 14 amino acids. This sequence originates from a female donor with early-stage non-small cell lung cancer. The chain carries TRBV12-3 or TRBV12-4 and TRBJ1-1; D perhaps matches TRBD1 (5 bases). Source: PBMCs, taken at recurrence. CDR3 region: CASSSGTVNTEAFF. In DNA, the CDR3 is TGTGCCAGCAGTTCCGGGACGGTGAACACTGAAGCTTTCTTT.